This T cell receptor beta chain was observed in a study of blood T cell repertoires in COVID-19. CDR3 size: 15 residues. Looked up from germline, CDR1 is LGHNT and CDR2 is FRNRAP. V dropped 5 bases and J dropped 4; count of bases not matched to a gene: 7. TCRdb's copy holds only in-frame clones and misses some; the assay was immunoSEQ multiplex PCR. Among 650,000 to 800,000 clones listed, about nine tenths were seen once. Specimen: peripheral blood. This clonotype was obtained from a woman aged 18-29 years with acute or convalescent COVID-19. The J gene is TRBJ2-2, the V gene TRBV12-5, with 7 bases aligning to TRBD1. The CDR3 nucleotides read TGTGCTAGTGGTAAGGACAGGTCGGGCACCGGGGAGCTGTTTTTT. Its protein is CASGKDRSGTGELFF.